The clone carrying this TCR beta chain was detected once. Its target is unknown. The data were obtained in a study of OX40 agonist ivuxolimab in advanced cancers. Study summary: Three patients responded partially, comprising one with hepatocellular carcinoma and two with cutaneous melanoma.

Study-wide points: Among expanded peripheral T cells, antigen specificity went undetermined. With doses of 0.1-3.0 mg/kg, partial responders showed among the lowest clonal expansion.

The germline CDR1 and CDR2 sequences are MNHEY and SMNVEV (reference sequence). V gave up 1 base and J gave up 5 bases; unmatched junction bases: 14. The CDR3 length is 19 residues. Sequencing used immunoSEQ multiplex PCR; TCRdb keeps in-frame clones, though not all of them. The sample lists about 50,000 clones, around nine tenths occurring once. This specimen consisted of CD4+ or CD8+ T cells sorted from blood, obtained in a trial of the OX40 agonist ivuxolimab. The receptor comes from an adult with an advanced solid tumor such as melanoma, head and neck, liver or kidney cancer. This chain joins TRBV27 and TRBJ2-1, with 10 bases matching TRBD1. The CDR3 loop is CASSLYGQGVGSANNEQFF. CDR3 DNA sequence: TGTGCCAGCAGTTTATATGGACAGGGGGTCGGGAGCGCGAACAATGAGCAGTTCTTC.